A selection of T cell receptor beta chains follows, all from one sample in a study of regulatory T cells in long-lasting Graves disease. TCRdb re-called the multiplex PCR reads with MiXCR, one entry per CDR3 protein. The table has roughly 560,000 distinct CDR3 sequences, about 12% seen once. These data were also filed under a second study, of T cells in Graves' hyperthyroidism and ophthalmopathy.

The sample consisted of peripheral blood mononuclear cells (PBMCs), taken at new diagnosis, from a patient treated with antithyroid drugs. The receptor set was obtained from a woman in her thirties with Graves disease. Each CDR3 is given with its conserved first and last residue. The D gene is left open where the match is weak. Clone size is stated in some rows and not others, as once, few, many or a class when expanded.

abundance: few
v_gene: TRBV19
d_gene: TRBD1
j_gene: TRBJ1-4
CDR3nt: TGTGCCAGTAGTCAAGGACAGGTGGGCTTCGAAAAACTGTTTTTT
CDR3aa: CASSQGQVGFEKLFF

abundance: many
v_gene: TRBV10-2
d_gene: NA
j_gene: TRBJ1-1
CDR3nt: TGCGCCAGCAGCCGCGACACTTACACTGAAGCTTTCTTT
CDR3aa: CASSRDTYTEAFF

abundance: NA
v_gene: TRBV2
d_gene: TRBD1
j_gene: TRBJ2-1
CDR3nt: TGTGCCAGCAGTGTTTTCGATATAGGGGGCCGTAGCTCCTACAATGAGCAGTTCTTC
CDR3aa: CASSVFDIGGRSSYNEQFF

abundance: many
v_gene: TRBV5-1
d_gene: TRBD2
j_gene: TRBJ2-1
CDR3nt: TGCGCCAGCAGCTTGGTTTACGGGAGGGCCAATGAGCAGTTCTTC
CDR3aa: CASSLVYGRANEQFF

abundance: many
v_gene: TRBV2
d_gene: TRBD1
j_gene: TRBJ1-6
CDR3nt: TGTGCCAGCAGTGAATGGGGACAGCCCAATTCACCCCTCCACTTT
CDR3aa: CASSEWGQPNSPLHF

abundance: many
v_gene: TRBV20-1
d_gene: NA
j_gene: TRBJ1-1
CDR3nt: TGCAGAGCCCACGGGGGCACTGAAGCTTTCTTT
CDR3aa: CRAHGGTEAFF

abundance: once
v_gene: TRBV10-1
d_gene: TRBD2
j_gene: TRBJ2-3
CDR3nt: TGCGCCAGCAAGGCTAGCGGAGGCACAGATACGCAGTATTTT
CDR3aa: CASKASGGTDTQYF

abundance: many
v_gene: TRBV20-1
d_gene: NA
j_gene: TRBJ2-7
CDR3nt: TGCAGTGCTAGTTCCGGGCTGGGATACGAGCAGTACTTC
CDR3aa: CSASSGLGYEQYF

abundance: many
v_gene: TRBV11-2
d_gene: NA
j_gene: TRBJ2-7
CDR3nt: TGTGCCAGCAGCCCCGGCGGCATTTGGGCCTACGAGCAGTACTTC
CDR3aa: CASSPGGIWAYEQYF

abundance: few
v_gene: TRBV7-8
d_gene: NA
j_gene: TRBJ1-5
CDR3nt: TGTGCCAGCAGCTTGGGCTCTGCGGGCAATCAGCCCCAGCATTTT
CDR3aa: CASSLGSAGNQPQHF

abundance: NA
v_gene: TRBV14
d_gene: NA
j_gene: TRBJ2-1
CDR3nt: TGTGCCAGCAGCCAAGAGGAGACTGGCGGAGAGAAGCAGTTCTTC
CDR3aa: CASSQEETGGEKQFF

abundance: many
v_gene: TRBV6-1
d_gene: TRBD2
j_gene: TRBJ2-2
CDR3nt: TGTGCCACCCGGACTAGTCAGAACACCGGGGAGCTGTTTTTT
CDR3aa: CATRTSQNTGELFF